These T cell receptor beta chains were read from a single sample in a study of cytomegalovirus exposure and HLA in healthy donors. Data came from immunoSEQ multiplex PCR; TCRdb stores just in-frame clones and leaves some out. Among some 150,000 clones listed, around 82% were seen once. Material for sequencing was PBMCs. The source is a man in his fifties in good health and CMV-seropositive. CDR3s include the opening cysteine and the closing phenylalanine or tryptophan. Each record gives: clone size, V gene, D gene, J gene, CDR3 protein, CDR3 DNA. A D gene is named only where the DNA matches it firmly. Only some rows state a clone size, as once, few, many or a class for expanded clones.

-	TRBV19	TRBD2	TRBJ2-1	CASSRGLAFSWEQFF	TGTGCCAGTAGTCGGGGACTAGCCTTCAGTTGGGAGCAGTTCTTC
-	TRBV7-2	-	TRBJ2-7	CASSLKGDHKRKYF	TGTGCCAGCAGCTTAAAGGGGGATCATAAGCGCAAGTACTTC
-	TRBV30	-	TRBJ2-7	CAWSSGDYYEQYF	TGTGCCTGGAGTTCCGGGGATTACTACGAGCAGTACTTC
-	TRBV5-4	-	TRBJ1-1	CASSSLPGWRTEAFF	TGTGCCAGCAGCTCCCTTCCAGGGTGGCGAACTGAAGCTTTCTTT
-	TRBV5-4	TRBD1	TRBJ1-2	CASSPRGQGAEYGYTF	TGTGCCAGTAGCCCCCGCGGGCAGGGGGCAGAGTATGGCTACACCTTC
once	TRBV30	TRBD2	TRBJ2-3	CAWRSGGDTQYF	TGTGCCTGGAGATCGGGAGGAGATACGCAGTATTTT
-	TRBV6-6	TRBD1	TRBJ1-2	CASTQGDGINYGYTF	TGTGCCAGCACTCAGGGGGACGGTATTAACTATGGCTACACCTTC
-	TRBV25-1	TRBD1	TRBJ1-2	CASSSPGTGNYGYTF	TGTGCCAGCAGTAGCCCGGGGACAGGGAACTATGGCTACACCTTC
-	TRBV29-1	-	TRBJ2-1	CSVPGGGEQFF	TGCAGCGTCCCGGGGGGCGGTGAGCAGTTCTTC
once	TRBV27	-	TRBJ1-1	CASSLFGFNTEAFF	TGTGCCAGCAGTTTATTCGGGTTTAACACTGAAGCTTTCTTT
-	TRBV5-1	-	TRBJ1-1	CASSLEQASVAFF	TGCGCCAGCAGCTTGGAACAGGCATCGGTAGCTTTCTTT
-	TRBV27	-	TRBJ2-7	CASRPTVFPTYEQYF	TGTGCCAGCAGACCGACAGTCTTTCCGACCTACGAGCAGTACTTC
-	TRBV4-3	TRBD2	TRBJ2-3	CASSQHSGTSGSTDTQYF	TGCGCCAGCAGCCAACACTCCGGGACTAGCGGTAGCACAGATACGCAGTATTTT
-	TRBV18	TRBD2	TRBJ2-1	CASSPRTSGSGYNEQFF	TGTGCCAGCTCACCACGGACTAGCGGGAGTGGGTACAATGAGCAGTTCTTC
-	TRBV4-2	TRBD2	TRBJ2-7	CASSQERGGSYEQYF	TGTGCCAGCAGCCAAGAGCGGGGGGGCTCCTACGAGCAGTACTTC
-	TRBV29-1	TRBD1	TRBJ2-7	CSVAGTGGSYEQYF	TGCAGCGTTGCCGGGACAGGGGGATCCTACGAGCAGTACTTC
-	TRBV5-1	TRBD1	TRBJ2-2	CASSSNRGQTGELFF	TGCGCCAGCAGCTCGAACAGGGGGCAGACCGGGGAGCTGTTTTTT
-	TRBV7-2	-	TRBJ1-2	CASSPGNYGYTF	TGTGCCAGCAGCCCAGGGAACTATGGCTACACCTTC
-	TRBV2	-	TRBJ1-5	CASSYNSSPRPQHF	TGTGCCAGCAGTTACAACAGTTCCCCCAGGCCCCAGCATTTT
-	TRBV7-2	TRBD2	TRBJ2-1	CASSPGGGHNEQFF	TGTGCCAGCAGCCCGGGGGGGGGACACAATGAGCAGTTCTTC
-	TRBV19	-	TRBJ2-2	CASSLNRANGELFF	TGTGCCAGTAGTTTAAACAGGGCAAACGGGGAGCTGTTTTTT
-	TRBV15	-	TRBJ1-6	CATSRELRQNNSPLHF	TGTGCCACCAGCAGAGAGTTACGACAGAATAATTCACCCCTCCACTTT
-	TRBV7-2	TRBD2	TRBJ2-3	CASSTGTSGTDTQYF	TGTGCCAGCAGCACCGGGACTAGTGGGACAGATACGCAGTATTTT
-	TRBV5-1	-	TRBJ1-1	CASSWGADTEAFF	TGCGCCAGCAGCTGGGGCGCGGACACTGAAGCTTTCTTT
-	TRBV6-6	TRBD2	TRBJ2-3	CASRVLAGAGHTQYF	TGTGCCAGCAGGGTTCTAGCGGGGGCCGGGCATACGCAGTATTTT
-	TRBV5-1	TRBD1	TRBJ1-5	CASRLNTGVDQPQHF	TGCGCCAGCAGGCTAAACACAGGGGTGGATCAGCCCCAGCATTTT
-	TRBV28	-	TRBJ2-5	CASSRGQETQYF	TGTGCCAGCAGTAGGGGCCAAGAGACCCAGTACTTC
-	TRBV4-1	TRBD1	TRBJ1-5	CASSHGQESNQPQHF	TGCGCCAGCAGCCACGGACAGGAAAGCAATCAGCCCCAGCATTTT
-	TRBV30	-	TRBJ1-6	CAWETGYNSPLHF	TGTGCCTGGGAAACAGGGTATAATTCACCCCTCCACTTT
-	TRBV19	TRBD2	TRBJ2-3	CASTLHMTSGTVTDTQYF	TGTGCCAGTACCTTACACATGACTAGCGGCACCGTCACAGATACGCAGTATTTT
-	TRBV5-1	TRBD1	TRBJ2-7	CASSLEDRSHEQYF	TGCGCCAGCAGCTTGGAGGACAGGTCCCACGAGCAGTACTTC
-	TRBV2	-	TRBJ1-1	CASSAGTLVTEAFF	TGTGCCAGCAGCGCCGGGACATTGGTCACTGAAGCTTTCTTT
-	TRBV21-1	-	TRBJ2-1	CASSKVGRVVASHPNYNEQFF	TGTGCCAGCAGCAAAGTAGGCAGGGTCGTAGCCTCACACCCTAACTACAATGAGCAGTTCTTC
once	TRBV28	-	TRBJ2-1	CATGRAGDYNEQFF	TGTGCCACAGGGAGGGCAGGGGACTACAATGAGCAGTTCTTC
few	TRBV7-3	TRBD2	TRBJ2-1	CASSPGTSGANEQFF	TGTGCCAGCAGCCCCGGGACTAGCGGGGCCAATGAGCAGTTCTTC
-	TRBV19	-	TRBJ2-7	CASSIGDYGEQYF	TGTGCCAGTAGTATTGGAGACTATGGTGAGCAGTACTTC
-	TRBV5-1	TRBD1	TRBJ2-1	CASSRGQGIGDEQFF	TGCGCCAGCAGCAGGGGACAGGGGATAGGAGATGAGCAGTTCTTC
-	TRBV9	TRBD1	TRBJ1-1	CASSGDRKNTEAFF	TGTGCCAGCAGCGGGGACAGGAAGAACACTGAAGCTTTCTTT
-	TRBV5-1	-	TRBJ2-7	CASSLGSEPYEQYF	TGCGCCAGCAGCTTGGGTTCCGAGCCCTACGAGCAGTACTTC
-	TRBV29-1	TRBD1	TRBJ1-1	CSVKQGNTEAFF	TGCAGCGTTAAACAGGGGAATACTGAAGCTTTCTTT
-	TRBV10-1	-	TRBJ1-6	CASRCGGSGSPLHF	TGCGCCAGCCGCTGTGGAGGGTCGGGCTCACCCCTCCACTTT
-	TRBV27	-	TRBJ2-1	CASTLGSDLRNEQFF	TGTGCCAGCACCCTCGGGAGCGATCTACGCAATGAGCAGTTCTTC
-	TRBV28	-	TRBJ2-7	CASSLSQAYEQYF	TGTGCCAGCAGTTTGTCGCAGGCGTACGAGCAGTACTTC
-	TRBV19	TRBD2	TRBJ2-1	CASSILGTSGNNEQFF	TGTGCCAGTAGTATACTCGGGACTAGCGGAAACAATGAGCAGTTCTTC
-	TRBV11-2	TRBD2	TRBJ2-1	CASSYPGLAGGQFF	TGTGCCAGCAGCTATCCTGGACTAGCGGGAGGGCAGTTCTTC